This TCR delta chain was retrieved from a study of gamma-delta chains in newborns, infants, children. TCRdb reprocessed the reads through CATT. The sample yields about 6,100 delta-chain clones, approximately 2.4% seen once. The CDR3 covers 19 residues. Germline loops: CDR1 GEAIGNYY, CDR2 EKD. Notes on this clone: At one end, the junction sequence differs from germline, possibly due to a read error.

This clonotype was obtained from a child who was a newborn, infant or young child, either healthy, febrile or measles-vaccinated (not recorded which). The rearrangement links TRDV2 to TRDJ3, with 7 bases fitting TRDD3. The specimen was blood. CDR3: CASDTLLGTYSWDTRQMFF. The CDR3 bases are TGTGCCAGTGACACTTTACTGGGGACCTACTCCTGGGACACCCGACAGATGTTTTTC.